The 20 T cell receptor beta chains given below trace back to one sample, sequenced in a study of cytomegalovirus exposure and HLA in healthy donors. It was with 60 Vbeta and 13 Jbeta primers that the PCR ran. This table comes from immunoSEQ multiplex PCR, and its TCRdb copy is limited to in-frame clones, with some not included. The sample consists of over 200,000 clones, 85% to 90% of them appearing once. Sample: PBMCs. The source of these receptors is a woman between 18 and 30 years old in good health and CMV-seronegative.

The chain uses TRBV25-1 and TRBJ2-1; a weak D match, TRBD2 (6 bases). The CDR3 contains 16 residues. The V end lost 2 bases, the J end lost 0 bases, and 11 bases lay between the germline ends. Germline CDR1 MGHDK, CDR2 SYGVNS. CDR3 sequence: CASSERAGSSYNEQFF. The CDR3 DNA reads TGTGCCAGCAGTGAACGGGCCGGGAGCTCCTACAATGAGCAGTTCTTC.

The chain recombines TRBV7-6 with TRBJ2-2, with D possibly being TRBD1 (6 bases). The V end was cut by 2 bases, the J end by 0 bases, with 10 bases between. This CDR3 comprises 16 residues. Germline V gives CDR1 SGHVS, CDR2 FNYEAQ. The CDR3 reads CASSLTTGTNTGELFF. The CDR3, as DNA: TGTGCCAGCAGCTTAACGACAGGCACGAACACCGGGGAGCTGTTTTTT.

The V gene is TRBV9, the J gene TRBJ2-2, with 7 bases identical to TRBD2. Looked up from germline, CDR1 is SGDLS and CDR2 is YYNGEE. The CDR3 runs 14 residues. The V and J ends lost 0 bases and 7 bases, in that order; junction bases with no gene match: 3. The CDR3 sequence is CASSVGTSGGELFF. DNA of the CDR3: TGTGCCAGCAGCGTAGGGACTAGTGGCGGGGAGCTGTTTTTT.

CDR3 in amino acids: CASSSTALATGELFF. CDR3 nucleotide sequence: TGTGCCAGCAGCTCGACCGCGCTAGCGACCGGGGAGCTGTTTTTT. The gene calls are TRBV11-3 and TRBJ2-2; D is perhaps TRBD2 (6 bases). Trimming removed 4 bases from V and 5 bases from J, with 14 bases in between. CDR3 size: 15 residues. CDR1 SGHNT and CDR2 YENEEA come from the germline V gene.

The V gene is TRBV29-1, the J gene TRBJ1-2; 7 bases are shared with TRBD1. V trimming: 5 bases; J trimming: 8 bases; junction bases outside the gene matches: 2. There are 10 residues in the CDR3. Germline V gene lookup returns CDR1 SQVTM and CDR2 ANQGSEA. The CDR3 reads CSVPTGGYTF. The CDR3 DNA follows: TGCAGCGTTCCGACAGGGGGCTACACCTTC.

The V gene is TRBV6-6, the J gene TRBJ1-1; D gene unclear. V was shortened by 1 base and J by 0 bases, with 6 bases between the two germline ends. CDR1 MNHNY and CDR2 SVGAGI come from the germline V gene (reference sequence). This CDR3 contains 14 residues. CDR3 region: CASSYLTVNTEAFF. The DNA for the CDR3 is TGTGCCAGCAGTTACTTAACAGTGAACACTGAAGCTTTCTTT.

V gene TRBV7-2 combines with J gene TRBJ1-5; 7 nucleotides line up with TRBD1. The CDR3 runs to 14 residues. The V gene end was trimmed by 7 bases and the J gene end by 4 bases; junction bases not matched to a gene: 7. Germline CDR1 and CDR2: SGHTA and FQGNSA. This chain's CDR3 is CASTRDRPNQPQHF. The CDR3 coding sequence is TGTGCCAGCACCCGGGACAGACCTAATCAGCCCCAGCATTTT.

Turning to this clone: Other nucleotide sequences in the sample specify the same CDR3. The chain recombines TRBV5-1 with TRBJ1-1; D is undetermined. Trimming shortened V by 0 bases and J by 1 base, and 7 bases separated the two germline ends. Germline CDR1 is SGHRS and CDR2 is YFSETQ. The CDR3 is made up of 14 amino acids. Here the CDR3 reads CASSLVAGNTEAFF. CDR3 DNA sequence: TGCGCCAGCAGCTTGGTGGCAGGGAACACTGAAGCTTTCTTT.

The rearrangement uses TRBV13 and TRBJ1-2, with 8 bases that match TRBD1. The CDR3 consists of 14 residues. Germline CDR1 reads PRHDT; CDR2 reads FYEKMQ (reference sequence). The V gene end was trimmed by 5 bases and the J gene end by 4 bases; junction bases not matched to a gene: 6. CDR3 in amino acids: CASSAGQGFYGYTF. In nucleotides, the CDR3 is TGTGCCAGCAGCGCCGGACAGGGTTTCTATGGCTACACCTTC.

The J gene is TRBJ2-7, the V gene TRBV19; TRBD1 matches at 8 bases. There are 15 residues in the CDR3. V gave up 5 bases and J gave up 4 bases; unmatched junction bases: 10. The germline CDR1 and CDR2 sequences are LNHDA and SQIVND (reference sequence). The CDR3, as DNA: TGTGCCAGTAGTGTTCGGACAGGGATCCCTTACGAGCAGTACTTC. It specifies CASSVRTGIPYEQYF.

V and J are TRBV2 and TRBJ2-7; 7 bases line up with TRBD1. Per the germline V gene, CDR1 is SNHLY and CDR2 is FYNNEI. Losses at the gene ends were 6 bases for V and 0 bases for J; bases not matched to a gene: 5. The CDR3 has 14 residues. CDR3 loop: CASREDRSSYEQYF. As DNA, the CDR3 is TGTGCCAGCAGGGAGGACAGGAGCTCCTACGAGCAGTACTTC.

Comments on this clone: A junction end diverges from the germline sequence, so it may reflect a read error. The chain recombines TRBV7-9 with TRBJ1-6; tentative D call: TRBD1 (6 bases). The CDR3 length is 15 residues. Germline CDR1 reads SEHNR; CDR2 reads FQNEAQ (reference sequence). CDR3 DNA: TGTTCCAGCAGCTCGACGGACAGAACTAATTCACCCCTCCACTTT. As protein: CSSSSTDRTNSPLHF.

DNA for the CDR3: TGTGCCAGCAGTAAGGGACAGGGGTTCCTCTACGAGCAGTACTTC. This sequence encodes CASSKGQGFLYEQYF. The chain carries TRBV7-9 and TRBJ2-7; TRBD1 agrees at 10 bases. In germline, CDR1 is SEHNR, CDR2 FQNEAQ (reference sequence). The length of the CDR3 is 15 residues. Losses at the gene ends were 6 bases for V and 3 bases for J; bases not matched to a gene: 8.

V and J are TRBV18 and TRBJ2-7; D remains unclear. CDR1 and CDR2 from the germline V gene are KGHSH and LQKENI. V shed 7 bases and J shed 12 bases, with 13 bases lying between them. There are 10 residues in the CDR3. Here the CDR3 reads CASLRRTGYF. In DNA, the CDR3 is TGTGCCAGCTTAAGGCGTACGGGGTACTTC.

This rearrangement joins TRBV4-1 to TRBJ2-7, with 13 nucleotides matching TRBD2. Trimming removed 0 bases from V and 4 bases from J; junction bases left unmatched: 9. The CDR3 extends over 18 amino acids. Germline lookup yields CDR1 MGHRA and CDR2 YSYEKL. The CDR3 DNA reads TGCGCCAGCAGCCAAGAACGTCCGGGACTAGCGGGGTCGTACGAGCAGTACTTC. This codes for CASSQERPGLAGSYEQYF.

This chain links TRBV5-6 with TRBJ2-3, with TRBD2 matching 14 bases. The V segment lost 4 bases and the J segment 5 bases; nucleotides outside the gene matches: 9. Germline V lookup: CDR1 SGHDT, CDR2 YYEEEE. CDR3 length equals 17 residues. The CDR3 region is CASSTTSGGVGGDTQYF. The CDR3 DNA follows: TGTGCCAGCAGCACGACTAGCGGGGGGGTTGGGGGAGATACGCAGTATTTT.

The rearrangement joins TRBV5-4 to TRBJ2-1; possibly TRBD1 for D (8 bases). The CDR3 runs 17 residues. Per germline, CDR1 SGHNT and CDR2 YYREEE (reference sequence). V lost 0 bases and J 5 bases, leaving 18 bases between the germline ends. For the CDR3, the DNA is TGTGCCAGCAGCTTGGTTGACAGGGGAGGGCTAGACAATGAGCAGTTCTTC. Protein product: CASSLVDRGGLDNEQFF.

The chain joins TRBV2 to TRBJ2-3; 12 bases match TRBD2. Trimming took 7 bases from V and 2 from J; bases not matched to a gene: 10. CDR1 and CDR2 from the germline V gene are SNHLY and FYNNEI. This CDR3 spans 17 amino acids. The CDR3: CASKAPLAGGPTDTQYF. The CDR3 nucleotides read TGTGCCAGCAAGGCTCCACTAGCGGGGGGTCCCACAGATACGCAGTATTTT.

The chain joins TRBV6-5 to TRBJ1-1, with a tentative D call TRBD1 (5 bases). Germline V lookup: CDR1 MNHEY, CDR2 SVGAGI. Deletions cut 7 bases from V and 5 bases from J, with 20 bases between. The CDR3 covers 15 residues. The CDR3 DNA sequence: TGTGCCAGCAACACCCTAAGGCGGGGGGGTACTGAAGCTTTCTTT. The encoded protein is CASNTLRRGGTEAFF.

The rearrangement uses TRBV7-6 and TRBJ2-5; TRBD2 agrees at 7 bases. With 4 bases clipped from V and 7 bases from J, the junction kept 6 bases outside the gene matches. Germline lookup yields CDR1 SGHVS and CDR2 FNYEAQ. The CDR3 is 13 residues long. The CDR3 DNA reads TGTGCCAGCAGCTACACTAGCGTGGGGACCCAGTACTTC. It is translated as CASSYTSVGTQYF. The variable domain in full, with the rest retrieved from reference TRBV7-6 and TRBJ2-5, is GAGVSQSPRYKVTKRGQDVALRCDPISGHVSLYWYRQALGQGPEFLTYFNYEAQQDKSGLPNDRFSAERPEGSISTLTIQRTEQRDSAMYRCASSYTSVGTQYFGPGTRLLVL.